This T cell receptor beta chain was sequenced for a study of control samples from healthy donors and cancer patients. Trimming pared 1 base from V and 2 bases from J, leaving 3 bases between. Germline V gene lookup returns CDR1 GTSNPN and CDR2 SVGIG (reference sequence). This CDR3 has 12 amino acids. The data were produced by immunoSEQ multiplex PCR, yet TCRdb's version contains in-frame clones alone and is incomplete. This table has tens of thousands of clones, about 91% appearing once. This TCR was sampled from a man aged 25-45 years with colorectal cancer. The chain joins TRBV30 to TRBJ1-5; D is unclear. The sequenced sample was PBMCs. The CDR3 reads CAWSGGNQPQHF. CDR3 DNA sequence: TGTGCCTGGAGTGGTGGCAATCAGCCCCAGCATTTT. The full variable domain, completed using reference TRBV30 and TRBJ1-5, is SQTIHQWPATLVQPVGSPLSLECTVEGTSNPNLYWYRQAAGRGLQLLFYSVGIGQISSEVPQNLSASRPQDRQFILSSKKLLLSDSGFYLCAWSGGNQPQHFGDGTRLSIL.